This T cell receptor beta chain was documented in a study of blood T cell repertoires in COVID-19. In the study overall: Acute and convalescent COVID-19 specimens originated in the United States, Italy and Spain. T cells, B-cell-depleted T cells, or PBMCs supplied cDNA or gDNA.

Original processing methods: Estimation of nucleated cell counts relied on the amplification of reference gene primers. Sequenced by immunoSEQ multiplex PCR; TCRdb stores in-frame clones only, minus some. V and J calls and clone size are copied from that table; D and trimming were computed from the DNA. The profile shows some 150,000 clones, roughly 88% of them singletons. Input material: peripheral blood. This TCR came from a woman aged 45-65 years in a cohort sampled during active or convalescent COVID-19.

CDR3 DNA: TGTGCCACAACCCCTCGGTGGGAGTGGCCGAACACTGAAGCTTTCTTT. Translation gives CATTPRWEWPNTEAFF. The genes are TRBV19 and TRBJ1-1; D uncertain. CDR1 is LNHDA, CDR2 SQIVND, per germline (reference sequence). CDR3 length: 16 amino acids. The V and J ends lost 10 bases and 1 base respectively, with 22 bases between them.